A single T cell receptor (beta chain) is shown here with its context. Its specificity is not known. This specimen comes from a study of graft-versus-host responses after intestinal transplantation. Across the study: Every transplant recipient was induced with anti-thymocyte globulin, then maintained on tacrolimus and steroids for about 3 years. Findings of the study overall: High graft-versus-host to host-versus-graft clonal ratios were found in allografts of patients who had graft-donor T cell macrochimerism. There was an association between peak levels of circulating GvH clones and early post-transplant HvG declines. Recipient marrow harbored GvH clones, some of which surfaced first in ileum or blood.

Produced via immunoSEQ multiplex PCR; TCRdb's table is partial and in-frame only. The sample lists approximately 93,000 clones; 85% to 95% were seen once. Sequenced material: unstimulated CD8+ T cells sorted from spleen or lymph node cells, taken before transplant. The clonotype was recovered from a human donor who was the organ donor for an intestinal transplant.

The CDR3 reads CASSLGTYYEQYF. The CDR3 DNA is TGTGCCAGCAGCCTTGGGACTTACTACGAGCAGTACTTC. The chain joins TRBV5-4 to TRBJ2-7; tentatively, D is TRBD2 (6 bases). V shed 4 bases and J shed 3 bases, with 11 bases lying between them. CDR3 length: 13 residues. Germline V CDR1 and CDR2: SGHNT, YYREEE (reference sequence).